Following are 3 T cell receptor beta chains from one sample sequenced in a study of shared clonotypes between healthy human individuals. This table comes from immunoSEQ multiplex PCR, and its TCRdb copy is limited to in-frame clones, with some not included. The profile shows around 1.6 million clones, approximately 98% of them singletons. The sequenced sample consisted of naive CD4+ T cells sorted from blood. The subset denotes: CD45RA+ positively selected. The receptors stem from a man aged 25-40 years in good health.

Concerning this clone: The junction and the germline gene differ at one end; a read error may be behind it. This CDR3 is also generated by other DNA sequences in the sample. The genes are TRBV19 and TRBJ2-7; D possibly corresponds to TRBD2 (5 bases). This CDR3 has 15 amino acids. Germline V gives CDR1 LNHDA, CDR2 SQIVND (reference sequence). The CDR3 bases are TGTGCCAGCAGTATTGGGCAGCGGAGCTCCTACGAGCAGTACTTC. It is translated as CASSIGQRSSYEQYF.

This chain connects TRBV27 to TRBJ2-1; 9 nucleotides line up with TRBD1. CDR1 and CDR2 (germline): MNHEY, SMNVEV (reference sequence). V dropped 6 bases and J dropped 6; count of bases not matched to a gene: 15. The CDR3 has 17 residues. CDR3 loop: CASRSGTGYSGSNEQFF. The DNA of the CDR3 is TGTGCCAGCAGGTCCGGGACAGGGTATTCAGGCAGCAATGAGCAGTTCTTC.

This clone is a singleton in its sample. Other nucleotide sequences from this sample produce the same CDR3. This chain joins TRBV5-1 and TRBJ2-1; D is unclear. Deletions cut 0 bases from V and 0 bases from J, with 13 bases between. The CDR3 is made up of 17 amino acids. Germline CDR1 is SGHRS and CDR2 is YFSETQ. This chain's CDR3 is CASSLVLAGSSYNEQFF. CDR3 nucleotide sequence: TGCGCCAGCAGCTTGGTTTTAGCCGGTAGCTCCTACAATGAGCAGTTCTTC.